A selection of T cell receptor beta chains follows, all from one sample in a study of cytomegalovirus exposure and HLA in healthy donors. Sequencing was performed with immunoSEQ multiplex PCR; in TCRdb, only in-frame clones are kept and a portion is missing. The sample includes some 72,000 clones. Sample: PBMCs. These receptors all stem from a young man in good health and CMV-seronegative. The conserved cysteine and the conserved F or W are not part of the CDR3 here. The D gene is left open where the match is weak.

V | D | CDR3
TRBV9 | . | ASSVDQGNYGYT
TRBV19 | . | ASSKERFYGYT
TRBV7-9 | . | ASSLGGTGAKNIQY
TRBV12-5 | . | ASGPGGSTDTQY
TRBV4-1 | TRBD1 | ASSQGTPWDRPNQPQH
TRBV5-4 | TRBD1 | ASSWDRTNTEAF
TRBV9 | TRBD2 | ASSLTSGSTDTQY
TRBV7-3 | TRBD2 | ASSLGGSGRAEQY
TRBV10-1 | . | ASSDSGWTEAF
TRBV7-2 | . | ASSFQRETQY
TRBV7-7 | TRBD2 | ASSPGLAGWETQY
TRBV7-9 | TRBD2 | ASSQTGTNEQY
TRBV25-1 | TRBD2 | ASRETGIPSGRSNEQF
TRBV11-1 | TRBD1 | ASSTHRGETQY
TRBV29-1 | . | SGRDTFYNEQF
TRBV11-3 | . | ASSLGGTDYNEQF
TRBV5-5 | TRBD1 | ASSQNYYRDRGPPYEQY
TRBV6-4 | . | ASTQGGSGANVLT
TRBV7-8 | TRBD1 | ASSVPGQGDTGELF
TRBV5-1 | . | ASSPSRGARLGEQF